Listed below are T cell receptor beta chains from one sample, sequenced in a study of shared clonotypes between healthy human individuals. The table came from immunoSEQ multiplex PCR; TCRdb's copy has only in-frame clones and leaves some out. Counted here are hundreds of thousands of clones, 90% to 97% occurring once; the ten biggest clones make up roughly 0.06%. The sequencing input was naive CD4+ T cells sorted from blood. The source of these receptors is a woman aged 30 to 39 in good health. The CDR3 runs from the conserved cysteine through the conserved F or W.

13	TRBV27	TRBJ1-4	CASQGRPSEKLFF
17	TRBV7-9	TRBJ2-1	CASSLTPGHKVYNEQFF
13	TRBV28	TRBJ2-7	CASSEDDLYEQYF
16	TRBV7-9	TRBJ1-5	CASSLGSEGTGQPQHF
16	TRBV15	TRBJ1-5	CATSRRYRGSNQPQHF
15	TRBV10-1	TRBJ2-1	CASSESTNLYNEQFF
12	TRBV2	TRBJ1-1	CASRGGGTEAFF
15	TRBV18	TRBJ2-5	CASSPRAGREETQYF
11	TRBV20-1	TRBJ1-1	CSARVYTEAFF
13	TRBV28	-	CASSFRVKYEQYF
13	TRBV7-9	TRBJ2-1	CASSTGGYNEQFF
14	TRBV28	-	CASLSGTGSYEQYF
15	TRBV10-2	TRBJ1-3	CASRARQGSGNTIYF